This T cell receptor beta chain is from a study of cytomegalovirus exposure and HLA in healthy donors. Germline V gene lookup returns CDR1 GTSNPN and CDR2 SVGIG (reference sequence). J was trimmed by 2 bases and V by 0 bases; bases with no gene match: 5. The CDR3 consists of 15 residues. TCRdb's copy holds only in-frame clones and misses some; the assay was immunoSEQ multiplex PCR. The profile covers about 240,000 clones, with around 88% appearing a single time and about 1.2% taken by the ten largest. General study points: In vitro checks showed that a few CMV-associated chains really do target CMV antigens.

In the case of this clone: Its matching antigen is unknown.

The sample comprised PBMCs. The rearrangement uses TRBV30 and TRBJ2-7; 9 positions match TRBD2. This clonotype was obtained from a woman in her thirties in good health and CMV-seropositive. This chain's CDR3 is CAWSVRGGRAYEQYF. The CDR3 DNA is TGTGCCTGGAGTGTACGGGGCGGGAGGGCCTACGAGCAGTACTTC.